This T cell receptor beta chain was documented in a study of PD-1 and CTLA-4 blockade in melanoma (dated by TCRdb to the early 2020s). Regarding the research as a whole: In patients with melanoma, the researchers looked at the effects of CTLA-4 blockade versus PD-1 blockade on the CD8 T cell response that was melanoma-reactive.

Taken from cysteine to phenylalanine, the CDR3 has 15 residues. Here the CDR3 DNA is all that survives: 45 bases in frame from base 1. The germline V end is reduced by 1 base and the J end by 3 bases; junction bases left unmatched: 2. CDR1 SEHNR and CDR2 FQNEAQ were looked up in the germline V gene (reference sequence). With respect to this clone: Its antigen is currently not known. No qualities accompany the bases; no much larger clone lies one base away.

Preparation of the library involved the immunoSEQ multiplex PCR assay. The table was pulled from immuneACCESS by TCRdb, which kept in-frame rearrangements only. Such tables lose some clones; where checked, under half of the loss comes from unresolved V genes, and the rest has no known cause. Here the sample has 25,000 to 35,000 clones; about 89% occur a single time. The leading ten clones occupy over 6.5% of the sample. The chain is encoded by TRBV7-9 joined to TRBJ2-3; TRBD2 agrees with 9 junctional bases. The sequence was obtained from a human donor with melanoma. The specimen comprised CD8+ T cells from peripheral blood, sampled before anti-PD-1 treatment. This receptor carries the CDR3 CASSLVAGVTDTQYF. The DNA sequence is as follows: TGTGCCAGCAGCTTAGTAGCGGGAGTGACAGATACGCAGTATTTT. Joined to the reference TRBV7-9 and TRBJ2-3 proteins, this CDR3 gives the full variable domain: DTGVSQNPRHKITKRGQNVTFRCDPISEHNRLYWYRQTLGQGPEFLTYFQNEAQLEKSRLLSDRFSAERPKGSFSTLEIQRTEQGDSAMYLCASSLVAGVTDTQYFGPGTRLTVL.